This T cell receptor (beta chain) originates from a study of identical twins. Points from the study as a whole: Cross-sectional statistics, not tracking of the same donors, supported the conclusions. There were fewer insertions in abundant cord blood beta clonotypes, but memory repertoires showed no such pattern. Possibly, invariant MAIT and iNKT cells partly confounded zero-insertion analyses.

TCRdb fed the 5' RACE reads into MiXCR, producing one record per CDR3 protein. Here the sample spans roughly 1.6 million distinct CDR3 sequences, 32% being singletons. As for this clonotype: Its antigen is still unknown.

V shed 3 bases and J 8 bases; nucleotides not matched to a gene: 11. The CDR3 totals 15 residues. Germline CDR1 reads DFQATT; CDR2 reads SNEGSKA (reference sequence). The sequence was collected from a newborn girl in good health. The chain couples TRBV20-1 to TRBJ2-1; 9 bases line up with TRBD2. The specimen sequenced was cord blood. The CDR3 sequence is CSASRASGAVDEQFF. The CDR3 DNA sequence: TGCAGTGCTAGTAGGGCTAGCGGGGCCGTCGATGAGCAGTTCTTC.